One and the same sample provided the 26 T cell receptor beta chains below, sequenced in a study of cytomegalovirus exposure and HLA in healthy donors. PCR primers comprised 60 Vbeta and 13 Jbeta primers. Repertoires were generated with immunoSEQ multiplex PCR, while TCRdb's copy carries only in-frame clones and drops some. The data show approximately 81,000 clones, with approximately 69% seen just once and over 8% held by the top ten. The sample comprised PBMCs. The source of these receptors is a man in his forties or fifties in good health and CMV-seropositive.

This chain joins TRBV5-1 and TRBJ2-3; possibly TRBD2 for D (5 bases). This CDR3 comprises 15 residues. Looked up from germline, CDR1 is SGHRS and CDR2 is YFSETQ. Trimming cost V 0 bases and J 0 bases, with 8 bases left between them. The CDR3 loop is CASSLERTSTDTQYF. CDR3 DNA: TGCGCCAGCAGCTTGGAGCGGACTAGCACAGATACGCAGTATTTT.

The V gene is TRBV2, the J gene TRBJ2-4; the match to TRBD1 covers 8 bases. The CDR3 is 17 amino acids. Germline CDR1 is SNHLY and CDR2 is FYNNEI. J lost 1 base, V lost 4 bases, and 9 bases had no gene match. CDR3 sequence (DNA): TGTGCCAGCAGTGCTGGGCAGGGGGCTAACGCCAAAAACATTCAGTACTTC. It codes for CASSAGQGANAKNIQYF.

The J gene is TRBJ1-1, the V gene TRBV28; 7 bases are shared with TRBD1. J gave up 6 bases and V 5 bases, and 9 bases lay outside the gene matches. CDR1 is MDHEN and CDR2 is SYDVKM in the germline V gene. The CDR3 runs 14 residues. CDR3 nucleotide sequence: TGTGCCAGCAGTCCGCCGTCCAGGGGGGCTGAAGCTTTCTTT. This sequence encodes CASSPPSRGAEAFF.

The V and J genes are TRBV7-2 and TRBJ2-1; D may be TRBD2 (6 bases). Germline CDR1 and CDR2: SGHTA and FQGNSA. V lost 3 bases, J lost 6 bases, and 9 bases lay in between. The CDR3 has 13 amino acids. In nucleotides, the CDR3 is TGTGCCAGCAGCTTTAAGGGAGGCAATGAGCAGTTCTTC. The encoded protein is CASSFKGGNEQFF.

The chain combines TRBV10-3 with TRBJ2-6; 7 positions match TRBD1. CDR1 is ENHRY and CDR2 is SYGVKD in the germline V gene. There are 15 residues in the CDR3. Trimming at V came to 6 bases and at J to 0 bases, leaving 2 bases not matched to a gene. CDR3 amino acids: CAIRQGTSGANVLTF. The CDR3 bases are TGTGCCATCAGACAGGGGACCTCTGGGGCCAACGTCCTGACTTTC.

This chain links TRBV6-4 with TRBJ2-7; no clear D. V dropped 4 bases and J dropped 3 bases, with 4 bases sitting between them. The CDR3 spans 11 residues. Germline-derived CDR1 and CDR2 are MRHNA and SNTAGT. The CDR3 region is CASSGLYEQYF. The CDR3 nucleotides read TGTGCCAGCAGTGGACTCTACGAGCAGTACTTC.

The V gene is TRBV27, the J gene TRBJ1-4, with D possibly being TRBD1 (6 bases). The CDR3 spans 14 residues. Germline V gene data show CDR1 as MNHEY and CDR2 as SMNVEV (reference sequence). The ends were cut back, 8 bases at V and 4 bases at J, with 14 bases in the middle. CDR3 nucleotide sequence: TGTGCCAGCTGTCCCGGGACAAGTAATGAAAAACTGTTTTTT. This sequence encodes CASCPGTSNEKLFF.

The V and J genes are TRBV5-1 and TRBJ2-1; D not resolved. Trimming cost V 0 bases and J 5 bases, with 9 bases left between them. Germline values: CDR1 SGHRS, CDR2 YFSETQ. This CDR3 is built from 14 residues. The CDR3, as DNA: TGCGCCAGCAGCTTGGAGTCTATCAACAATGAGCAGTTCTTC. Its protein is CASSLESINNEQFF.

The V gene is TRBV4-3, the J gene TRBJ1-3; maybe TRBD1 (5 bases). There are 16 residues in the CDR3. CDR1 and CDR2 from the germline V gene are LGHNA and YSLEER. Trimming cost V 1 base and J 0 bases, with 10 bases left between them. In nucleotides, the CDR3 is TGCGCCAGCAGCCAAGGGGGGGGTAGCTCTGGAAACACCATATATTTT. It specifies CASSQGGGSSGNTIYF.

V is TRBV9 and J is TRBJ1-1; D gene uncertain. V lost 0 bases, J lost 3 bases, and 12 bases lay in between. This CDR3 spans 15 amino acids. The germline V gene encodes CDR1 SGDLS and CDR2 YYNGEE. The CDR3 loop is CASSVGGVADTEAFF. The CDR3 DNA reads as TGTGCCAGCAGCGTAGGCGGGGTGGCGGACACTGAAGCTTTCTTT.

The CDR3 DNA follows: TGTGCCAGCAGCTTAGCCTCCGGGAGGGCCGGGTACGAGCAGTACTTC. It encodes CASSLASGRAGYEQYF. This rearrangement joins TRBV7-9 to TRBJ2-7; 8 bases map to TRBD2. Germline V lookup: CDR1 SEHNR, CDR2 FQNEAQ (reference sequence). V gave up 0 bases and J gave up 4 bases; unmatched junction bases: 8. The CDR3 covers 16 residues.

This clone was counted between two and nine times. The rearrangement joins TRBV10-3 to TRBJ1-1; possibly TRBD1 for D (6 bases). This CDR3 has 13 amino acids. Germline-derived CDR1 and CDR2 are ENHRY and SYGVKD. Trimming took 6 bases from V and 7 from J, leaving 15 bases between them. This CDR3 is CAIRSVGQIEAFF. The CDR3 nucleotides are TGTGCCATCAGGTCAGTCGGACAGATTGAAGCTTTCTTT.

The chain joins TRBV10-3 to TRBJ2-3; 8 bases fit TRBD2. Per germline, CDR1 ENHRY and CDR2 SYGVKD. CDR3 size: 13 residues. V shed 10 bases, J shed 1 base, and the junction held 4 bases outside the gene matches. The CDR3 here is CATTTSGTDTQYF. DNA for the CDR3: TGTGCCACTACGACTAGCGGCACAGATACGCAGTATTTT.

This clone was observed a handful of times. The chain is built from TRBV6-4 and TRBJ1-1, with 8 bases lining up with TRBD1. This CDR3 has 15 amino acids. The germline V gene has CDR1 MRHNA and CDR2 SNTAGT. Losses at the gene ends were 2 bases for V and 4 bases for J; bases not matched to a gene: 6. The CDR3 DNA reads as TGTGCCAGCAGTGACGGGGCAGGGGGCAGCACTGAAGCTTTCTTT. Its protein product is CASSDGAGGSTEAFF.

The J gene is TRBJ1-5, the V gene TRBV28; 9 bases map to TRBD1. J was trimmed by 5 bases and V by 6 bases; bases with no gene match: 11. The CDR3 loop spans 16 amino acids. Germline V gives CDR1 MDHEN, CDR2 SYDVKM. CDR3 sequence (DNA): TGTGCCAGCAGCCCCTTTGGGACAGGGAATCATCAGCCCCAGCATTTT. Its protein product is CASSPFGTGNHQPQHF.

This chain connects TRBV10-3 to TRBJ1-1; 8 bases fit TRBD1. V was pared by 5 bases and J by 2 bases, with 4 bases of the junction left unmatched. This CDR3 is 14 amino acids long. Germline V lookup: CDR1 ENHRY, CDR2 SYGVKD. The CDR3 DNA reads as TGTGCCATCAGTTTGACAGGGGAAAACACTGAAGCTTTCTTT. Its translation: CAISLTGENTEAFF.

There are a few counts of this clone. The CDR3 coding sequence is TGTGCCAGTAGTATAAATCGACTAGCGTGGCAGTACTTC. Protein: CASSINRLAWQYF. The rearrangement joins TRBV19 to TRBJ2-7; 8 nucleotides align to TRBD2. The CDR3 covers 13 residues. In germline, CDR1 is LNHDA, CDR2 SQIVND (reference sequence). The V gene end was trimmed by 2 bases and the J gene end by 9 bases; junction bases not matched to a gene: 6.

This clone was counted only a few times. This chain connects TRBV10-1 to TRBJ2-7, with 11 positions matching TRBD2. This CDR3 comprises 14 residues. Germline V lookup: CDR1 WNHNN, CDR2 SYGVQD (reference sequence). Trimming took 5 bases from V and 5 from J; bases not matched to a gene: 5. CDR3 protein: CASSRLAGSDEQYF. The CDR3 region has the DNA TGCGCCAGCAGTCGACTAGCGGGATCGGACGAGCAGTACTTC.

The J gene is TRBJ2-1, the V gene TRBV7-8; D possibly corresponds to TRBD1 (5 bases). Germline CDR1 and CDR2: SGHVS and FQNEAQ. V was clipped by 4 bases and J by 5 bases, with 9 bases between them. The CDR3 runs to 13 residues. The CDR3 here is CASSSDRNNEQFF. DNA for the CDR3: TGTGCCAGCAGCTCCGACAGAAACAATGAGCAGTTCTTC. Full variable domain (outside the CDR3, taken from reference TRBV7-8 and TRBJ2-1): GAGVSQSPRYKVAKRGQDVALRCDPISGHVSLFWYQQALGQGPEFLTYFQNEAQLDKSGLPSDRFFAERPEGSVSTLKIQRTQQEDSAVYLCASSSDRNNEQFFGPGTRLTVL.

The V call is TRBV7-8, the J call TRBJ2-7; D not resolved. Germline V CDR1 and CDR2: SGHVS, FQNEAQ. Deletions cut 9 bases from V and 4 bases from J, with 22 bases between. There are 15 residues in the CDR3. CDR3 coding DNA: TGTGCCAGTTTTTTAAAGCAGAAGGCGGCATACGAGCAGTACTTC. Encoded protein: CASFLKQKAAYEQYF.

The chain carries TRBV25-1 and TRBJ2-7; 9 bases match TRBD1. After removal of 4 bases from V and 1 base from J, the junction contained 2 bases not matched to a gene. Germline V gene data show CDR1 as MGHDK and CDR2 as SYGVNS. There are 14 residues in the CDR3. The CDR3 spells CASSGGQGSYEQYF. DNA for the CDR3: TGTGCCAGCAGTGGAGGACAGGGGTCCTACGAGCAGTACTTC.

This clone was detected once. The rearrangement joins TRBV19 to TRBJ1-2; a weak D match, TRBD1 (6 bases). The ends were cut back, 3 bases at V and 2 bases at J, with 16 bases in the middle. The CDR3 totals 16 residues. Germline assignment: CDR1 LNHDA and CDR2 SQIVND (reference sequence). The CDR3 coding sequence is TGTGCCAGTAGTATGGGCGGACAGAAGAGAAACTATGGCTACACCTTC. It is translated as CASSMGGQKRNYGYTF.

The V gene is TRBV27, the J gene TRBJ1-2; D gene ambiguous. The ends were cut back, 5 bases at V and 6 bases at J, with 16 bases in the middle. This CDR3 spans 14 amino acids. Germline V gene data show CDR1 as MNHEY and CDR2 as SMNVEV (reference sequence). As DNA, the CDR3 is TGTGCCAGCAGTCTAAGCAACGCGAGGGATGGCTACACCTTC. It encodes CASSLSNARDGYTF.

This clone came up a few times. This chain connects TRBV28 to TRBJ2-7; 8 bases are shared with TRBD1. Germline CDR1 reads MDHEN; CDR2 reads SYDVKM. After removal of 3 bases from V and 7 bases from J, the junction contained 8 bases not matched to a gene. This CDR3 has 14 amino acids. CDR3 amino acids: CASSFSDRGKEQYF. The CDR3 DNA reads TGTGCCAGCAGTTTTTCCGACAGGGGAAAAGAGCAGTACTTC.

This chain uses TRBV6-5 with TRBJ1-2; no clear D. Germline lookup yields CDR1 MNHEY and CDR2 SVGAGI. V shed 2 bases and J shed 3 bases, with 10 bases lying between them. The CDR3 spans 14 residues. The CDR3 DNA reads TGTGCCAGCAGTTACCCCGGGATATACTATGGCTACACCTTC. As protein: CASSYPGIYYGYTF.

The rearrangement links TRBV27 to TRBJ1-5, with D hard to call. V lost 3 bases, J lost 4 bases, and 7 bases lay in between. This CDR3 spans 13 amino acids. Germline V CDR1 and CDR2: MNHEY, SMNVEV (reference sequence). In DNA form, the CDR3 reads TGTGCCAGCAGTTTGAGAGGGAATCAGCCCCAGCATTTT. Translation gives CASSLRGNQPQHF.